These 31 T cell receptor beta chains came from one sample sequenced in a study of blood T cell repertoires in COVID-19. Here immunoSEQ multiplex PCR was the method, and the copy in TCRdb shows in-frame clones only, minus some. This table holds 300,000 or so clones, around 92% found once. The sequenced material came from peripheral blood. These TCRs come from a man between 18 and 35 years old who had recovered from COVID-19.

The CDR3 DNA is TGTGCCAGCAGGGACAGACCAAATCAGCCCCAGCATTTT. This encodes CASRDRPNQPQHF. The chain employs TRBV6-5 and TRBJ1-5; tentatively, D is TRBD1 (6 bases). This CDR3 contains 13 residues. Germline CDR1 reads MNHEY; CDR2 reads SVGAGI. Trimming removed 6 bases at V and 4 bases at J, with 10 bases between.

This sequence joins TRBV6-2 or TRBV6-3 and TRBJ2-5, with a tentative D call TRBD2 (5 bases). V was shortened by 6 bases and J by 2 bases, with 16 bases between the two germline ends. This CDR3 spans 15 amino acids. Germline V gene lookup returns CDR1 MNHEY and CDR2 SVGEGT. This chain's CDR3 is CASSQLGEIQETQYF. CDR3 nucleotide sequence: TGTGCCAGCAGCCAACTTGGGGAGATTCAAGAGACCCAGTACTTC.

The rearrangement uses TRBV7-6 and TRBJ2-2; D is possibly TRBD1 (7 bases). The CDR3 covers 15 residues. Trimming removed 5 bases from V and 3 bases from J, with 13 bases in between. From germline, CDR1 is SGHVS and CDR2 FNYEAQ. The CDR3 region is CASSKTGEDTGELFF. The CDR3 DNA follows: TGTGCCAGCAGCAAAACAGGGGAGGACACCGGGGAGCTGTTTTTT.

The CDR3 spells CASSLGQNNQPQHF. CDR3 bases: TGTGCCAGTAGCTTGGGACAGAACAATCAGCCCCAGCATTTT. The V gene is TRBV19, the J gene TRBJ1-5, with 7 positions matching TRBD1. V shed 6 bases, J shed 3 bases, and the junction held 5 bases outside the gene matches. The germline CDR1 and CDR2 sequences are LNHDA and SQIVND (reference sequence). This CDR3 comprises 14 residues.

The chain links TRBV10-1 to TRBJ1-5, with 7 bases that match TRBD1. The junction had 6 bases not matched to a gene; V was cut back by 7 bases and J by 0 bases. The germline V gene encodes CDR1 WNHNN and CDR2 SYGVQD (reference sequence). This CDR3 region has 15 residues. This chain's CDR3 is CASTKTGCSNQPQHF. As DNA, the CDR3 is TGCGCCAGCACCAAGACAGGGTGTAGCAATCAGCCCCAGCATTTT.

This clone was seen a single time. The genes are TRBV13 and TRBJ2-1; 10 bases align to TRBD2. This CDR3 is built from 15 residues. Germline CDR1 is PRHDT and CDR2 is FYEKMQ (reference sequence). The V segment lost 4 bases and the J segment 4 bases; nucleotides outside the gene matches: 4. The CDR3 sequence is CASSSPGLAYNEQFF. CDR3 bases: TGTGCCAGCAGCTCGCCGGGACTAGCGTACAATGAGCAGTTCTTC.

V usage is TRBV6-1 and J usage is TRBJ2-2, with TRBD1 matching over 9 bases. J gave up 6 bases and V 7 bases, and 9 bases lay outside the gene matches. CDR3 length: 15 residues. The germline V gene encodes CDR1 MNHNS and CDR2 SASEGT. The DNA of the CDR3 is TGTGCCAGCACCCCATGGGGACAGGGATCCGGGGAGCTGTTTTTT. Protein product: CASTPWGQGSGELFF.

The chain recombines TRBV19 with TRBJ1-5, with D possibly TRBD1 on 5 matching bases. CDR1 LNHDA and CDR2 SQIVND come from the germline V gene (reference sequence). The ends were cut back, 3 bases at V and 7 bases at J, with 10 bases in the middle. The CDR3 has 13 residues. The CDR3 spells CASSMGGMQPQHF. The CDR3 DNA reads as TGTGCCAGTAGTATGGGGGGGATGCAGCCCCAGCATTTT.

This clone has only one observation. The V call is TRBV4-1, the J call TRBJ1-6; D unclear. The CDR3 has 15 residues. V lost 0 bases and J lost 6, with 9 bases in between. Germline V gene sequence: CDR1 MGHRA, CDR2 YSYEKL. CDR3 in amino acids: CASSQERHINSPLHF. As DNA, the CDR3 is TGCGCCAGCAGCCAAGAGAGACACATTAATTCACCCCTCCACTTT.

The rearrangement joins TRBV5-1 to TRBJ2-5; 7 bases map to TRBD2. The CDR3 extends over 15 amino acids. Germline V gene sequence: CDR1 SGHRS, CDR2 YFSETQ. V lost 0 bases to trimming and J lost 4 bases; unmatched junction nucleotides: 6. CDR3 protein: CASSLEGGRAETQYF. The CDR3 nucleotides are TGCGCCAGCAGCTTGGAGGGAGGGCGGGCAGAGACCCAGTACTTC.

This clone was recorded only once. The chain carries TRBV7-9 and TRBJ1-2, with D maybe TRBD1 (5 bases). CDR3 length equals 16 residues. Trimming shortened V by 4 bases and J by 4 bases, and 19 bases separated the two germline ends. In germline, CDR1 is SEHNR, CDR2 FQNEAQ (reference sequence). This CDR3 is CASSSVAGQSGYGYTF. In nucleotides, the CDR3 is TGTGCCAGCAGCTCGGTGGCCGGACAATCGGGCTATGGCTACACCTTC.

The V and J genes are TRBV7-2 and TRBJ2-3; D is unclear. This CDR3 is built from 15 residues. Germline V gene sequence: CDR1 SGHTA, CDR2 FQGNSA. Trimming shortened V by 2 bases and J by 6 bases, and 15 bases separated the two germline ends. The CDR3 spells CASSLQSTVVDTQYF. The CDR3 nucleotides read TGTGCCAGCAGCTTACAGTCTACAGTTGTTGATACGCAGTATTTT. Looking up the rest from reference TRBV7-2 and TRBJ2-3 gives the full variable domain: GAGVSQSPSNKVTEKGKDVELRCDPISGHTALYWYRQSLGQGLEFLIYFQGNSAPDKSGLPSDRFSAERTGGSVSTLTIQRTQQEDSAVYLCASSLQSTVVDTQYFGPGTRLTVL.

Regarding this clone: This specimen includes other DNA sequences encoding the same CDR3. The chain links TRBV28 to TRBJ2-3; D is unresolved. The CDR3 is 13 residues long. V gave up 6 bases and J gave up 0 bases, with 7 bases separating them. Germline V gene data show CDR1 as MDHEN and CDR2 as SYDVKM. Here the CDR3 reads CASSPPSTDTQYF. For the CDR3, the DNA is TGTGCCAGCAGCCCCCCGAGCACAGATACGCAGTATTTT.

The CDR3 sequence is CASSSGQGTGELFF. The CDR3 DNA sequence: TGTGCCAGCAGCTCGGGACAGGGGACCGGGGAGCTGTTTTTT. J is TRBJ2-2 and V is TRBV7-2, with 10 bases fitting TRBD1. CDR1 and CDR2 (germline): SGHTA, FQGNSA. CDR3 length: 14 residues. The V and J ends lost 4 bases and 5 bases, in that order; junction bases with no gene match: 1.

V gene TRBV6-5 combines with J gene TRBJ1-4, with 7 bases fitting TRBD1. The CDR3 contains 14 residues. Trimming at V came to 6 bases and at J to 3 bases, leaving 4 bases not matched to a gene. CDR1 and CDR2 from the germline V gene are MNHEY and SVGAGI. CDR3 DNA: TGTGCCAGCAGCGGGACAGCTCCTAATGAAAAACTGTTTTTT. Translating it yields CASSGTAPNEKLFF.

This clone was seen once. J is TRBJ1-1 and V is TRBV11-2, with 9 bases matching TRBD1. V was pared by 1 base and J by 6 bases, with 3 bases of the junction left unmatched. From germline, CDR1 is SGHAT and CDR2 FQNNGV. The CDR3 contains 14 residues. CDR3 region: CASSLAGQGPEAFF. Here the CDR3 DNA reads TGTGCCAGCAGCTTAGCGGGACAGGGACCTGAAGCTTTCTTT.

The rearrangement uses TRBV7-3 and TRBJ2-1; no firm D call. The CDR3 runs 15 residues. Trimming left V 2 bases short and J 3 bases short, with 11 bases between. Looked up from germline, CDR1 is SGHTA and CDR2 is FQGTGA. CDR3 DNA: TGTGCCAGCAGCTTAGGGCTCAACGGCTACAATGAGCAGTTCTTC. Translated: CASSLGLNGYNEQFF.

The V and J genes are TRBV19 and TRBJ2-1; 7 nucleotides agree with TRBD2. The trim removed 5 bases at V and 8 bases at J, leaving 18 bases unmatched. CDR1 and CDR2 from the germline V gene are LNHDA and SQIVND (reference sequence). This CDR3 spans 17 amino acids. CDR3 loop: CASSRAPGTGGGYEQFF. The CDR3 DNA is TGTGCCAGTAGTCGGGCCCCGGGGACGGGAGGAGGCTATGAGCAGTTCTTC.

The count of this clone is one. The V and J genes are TRBV5-1 and TRBJ1-1; TRBD1 matches at 9 bases. Trimming took 4 bases from V and 0 from J; bases not matched to a gene: 7. The CDR3 loop spans 16 amino acids. Per germline, CDR1 SGHRS and CDR2 YFSETQ. CDR3 DNA: TGCGCCAGCAGCCTCCGGGACAGGGCCATGAACACTGAAGCTTTCTTT. It encodes CASSLRDRAMNTEAFF. The full variable domain, completed using reference TRBV5-1 and TRBJ1-1, is KAGVTQTPRYLIKTRGQQVTLSCSPISGHRSVSWYQQTPGQGLQFLFEYFSETQRNKGNFPGRFSGRQFSNSRSEMNVSTLELGDSALYLCASSLRDRAMNTEAFFGQGTRLTVV.

The chain recombines TRBV14 with TRBJ1-2; 7 nucleotides agree with TRBD1. The CDR3 runs to 13 residues. Germline values: CDR1 SGHDN, CDR2 FVKESK. The J segment lost 3 bases and the V segment lost 6 bases, leaving 4 bases of the junction unmatched. CDR3 amino acids: CASRGDSDYGYTF. Written as DNA, the CDR3 is TGTGCCAGCAGAGGGGACAGCGACTATGGCTACACCTTC.

The chain has TRBV27 and TRBJ1-1; D is undetermined. CDR1 is MNHEY, CDR2 SMNVEV, per germline (reference sequence). Trimming cost V 0 bases and J 11 bases, with 16 bases left between them. The CDR3 sequence is 14 residues long. The CDR3 DNA is TGTGCCAGCAGTTTATCGGGCATCCTCTTGAATGCTTTCTTT. It yields the protein CASSLSGILLNAFF.

This clone was observed once. The V and J genes are TRBV4-3 and TRBJ2-4; TRBD2 aligns across 12 bases. V was pared by 2 bases and J by 4 bases, with 3 bases of the junction left unmatched. CDR1 and CDR2 (germline): LGHNA, YSLEER. This CDR3 is built from 16 residues. The CDR3 nucleotides read TGCGCCAGCAGCCAAAGTCTAGCGGGAGGGAAAAACATTCAGTACTTC. Protein: CASSQSLAGGKNIQYF.

As to this clone: The junction differs from germline at one of its ends, possibly a read error. The V call is TRBV7-6, the J call TRBJ1-1; D remains ambiguous. Germline values: CDR1 SGHVS, CDR2 FNYEAQ. This CDR3 has 13 residues. CDR3 in amino acids: CASSLDLNSEAFF. In DNA, the CDR3 is TGTGCCAGCAGCTTAGATCTGAACTCTGAAGCTTTCTTT. Based on the CDR3 plus reference TRBV7-6 and TRBJ1-1, the full variable domain is GAGVSQSPRYKVTKRGQDVALRCDPISGHVSLYWYRQALGQGPEFLTYFNYEAQQDKSGLPNDRFSAERPEGSISTLTIQRTEQRDSAMYRCASSLDLNSEAFFGQGTRLTVV.

The genes are TRBV4-3 and TRBJ1-4, with 9 bases lining up with TRBD1. With V trimmed by 4 bases and J by 2 bases, 8 bases remained unmatched. Germline lookup yields CDR1 LGHNA and CDR2 YSLEER. The CDR3 is made up of 17 amino acids. CDR3 region: CASSPGQGFATNEKLFF. CDR3 in DNA: TGCGCCAGCAGCCCCGGACAGGGGTTTGCGACTAATGAAAAACTGTTTTTT.

The chain couples TRBV30 to TRBJ2-7; the D gene is possibly TRBD1 (6 bases). V was shortened by 1 base and J by 4 bases, with 8 bases between the two germline ends. The CDR3 is 12 amino acids. From germline, CDR1 is GTSNPN and CDR2 SVGIG (reference sequence). CDR3 in amino acids: CAWSAGDYEQYF. Written as DNA, the CDR3 is TGTGCCTGGAGTGCAGGGGATTACGAGCAGTACTTC. Combining the CDR3 with reference TRBV30 and TRBJ2-7 gives the whole variable domain SQTIHQWPATLVQPVGSPLSLECTVEGTSNPNLYWYRQAAGRGLQLLFYSVGIGQISSEVPQNLSASRPQDRQFILSSKKLLLSDSGFYLCAWSAGDYEQYFGPGTRLTVT.

The genes are TRBV19 and TRBJ2-5, with 7 bases that match TRBD1. The CDR3 covers 15 residues. Germline V gives CDR1 LNHDA, CDR2 SQIVND (reference sequence). J lost 4 bases, V lost 0 bases, and 5 bases had no gene match. CDR3 loop: CASSIEDRLRETQYF. The CDR3 nucleotides read TGTGCCAGTAGTATAGAGGACAGGCTAAGAGAGACCCAGTACTTC.

About this clone itself: This same CDR3 is encoded by further DNA sequences in the sample. V is TRBV10-1 and J is TRBJ1-2; D may be TRBD1 (5 bases). Germline V gene data show CDR1 as WNHNN and CDR2 as SYGVQD (reference sequence). There are 15 residues in the CDR3. The ends were cut back, 11 bases at V and 4 bases at J, with 23 bases in the middle. The CDR3 reads CAHGRGRVDVYGYTF. In DNA, the CDR3 is TGCGCCCACGGGAGGGGTCGAGTAGACGTCTATGGCTACACCTTC.

Remarks on this clone: One end of the junction varies from germline; a read error may be responsible. This CDR3 is also generated by other DNA sequences in the sample. J is TRBJ1-1 and V is TRBV19; D not resolved. Germline V gives CDR1 LNHDA, CDR2 SQIVND (reference sequence). This CDR3 contains 13 residues. For the CDR3, the DNA is TGTGCTAGTAGTATCAATTCGAACACTGAAGCTTTCTTT. Translated, it gives CASSINSNTEAFF. Looking up the rest from reference TRBV19 and TRBJ1-1 gives the full variable domain: DGGITQSPKYLFRKEGQNVTLSCEQNLNHDAMYWYRQDPGQGLRLIYYSQIVNDFQKGDIAEGYSVSREKKESFPLTVTSAQKNPTAFYLCASSINSNTEAFFGQGTRLTVV.

V is TRBV19 and J is TRBJ1-1; TRBD1 might be the D (5 bases). CDR1 and CDR2 (germline): LNHDA, SQIVND (reference sequence). V was pared by 8 bases and J by 0 bases, with 13 bases between. This CDR3 has 14 residues. The CDR3 bases are TGTGCCAGTTGCAGGGTGGGGCTGAACACTGAAGCTTTCTTT. This encodes CASCRVGLNTEAFF.

The chain joins TRBV7-9 to TRBJ1-1; 7 bases map to TRBD1. The CDR3 is made up of 16 amino acids. Germline lookup yields CDR1 SEHNR and CDR2 FQNEAQ (reference sequence). Trimming at V came to 5 bases and at J to 0 bases, leaving 9 bases not matched to a gene. CDR3 DNA: TGTGCCAGCAGCCCCCGAGGAGGGGGCATGAACACTGAAGCTTTCTTT. Residues: CASSPRGGGMNTEAFF.

The V call is TRBV2, the J call TRBJ2-1, with D tentatively TRBD2 (5 bases). The V gene's germline CDR1 is SNHLY and CDR2 FYNNEI. CDR3 length equals 11 residues. Here the CDR3 DNA reads TGTGGAGAGGGCCGGACGGCTGAGCAGTTCTTC. Translating gives CGEGRTAEQFF.